This TCR beta chain was recorded in a study of T cells after yellow fever vaccination. Study at large: SMART-Seq v4 Ultra Low Input served to prepare low-cell-number fractions. Study-wide results and caveats: Re-detected after boosting: most primary clones, 96% of CD4 and 80% to 90% of CD8. Only a minor proportion of clonotypes was detected across both CD4 and CD8 compartments.

This clonotype was seen repeatedly, ten times or more. No antigen is known for it. The 5'RACE template-switching step produced TCR cDNA and added a universal primer site and UMIs. TCRdb called the 5' RACE reads again in MiXCR, with one record for every CDR3 protein. The sample shows roughly 110,000 distinct CDR3 sequences, around 8.6% of them seen only once. The CDR3 consists of 15 residues. J was trimmed by 10 bases and V by 5 bases; bases with no gene match: 13. The germline gives CDR1 GTSNPN, CDR2 SVGIG (reference sequence). The sequence was collected from a man in his thirties or forties who received the YFV17D yellow fever vaccine. The sample consisted of CD8+ T cells sorted from PBMCs, taken 45 days after the yellow fever booster vaccination. The chain links TRBV30 to TRBJ2-2; 10 bases agree with TRBD1. DNA of the CDR3: TGTGCCTGGTCATGGGGACAGGGGACTAGTGAGGAGCTGTTTTTT. It specifies CAWSWGQGTSEELFF.